These 13 T cell receptor beta chains originate from one sample sequenced in a study of radiotherapy plus CTLA-4 blockade in lung cancer. Assay: immunoSEQ multiplex PCR; the TCRdb copy retains only in-frame clones and omits some. The sample records approximately 52,000 clones, approximately 80% being singletons. Sequencing used peripheral blood, obtained from a patient treated with radiotherapy plus ipilimumab. These TCRs come from a human donor with non-small cell lung cancer whose response to radiotherapy plus ipilimumab could not be evaluated.

The chain joins TRBV4-2 to TRBJ2-3; 7 nucleotides line up with TRBD2. Losses at the gene ends were 0 bases for V and 3 bases for J; bases not matched to a gene: 6. Germline V lookup: CDR1 LGHNA, CDR2 YNFKEQ. CDR3 length: 16 residues. The CDR3 coding sequence is TGTGCCAGCAGCCAAGACGCGGGAGTTAGTACAGATACGCAGTATTTT. Encoded protein: CASSQDAGVSTDTQYF.

The V and J genes are TRBV4-3 and TRBJ1-1; D not certain. The V and J ends lost 0 bases and 13 bases respectively, with 12 bases between them. This CDR3 region has 12 residues. Germline V gene lookup returns CDR1 LGHNA and CDR2 YSLEER. CDR3 nucleotide sequence: TGCGCCAGCAGCCAAGAAAGGAGGAGGCATTTCTTT. Residues: CASSQERRRHFF.

The chain employs TRBV30 and TRBJ2-3; 16 nucleotides line up with TRBD2. CDR3 length: 15 amino acids. Germline loops: CDR1 GTSNPN, CDR2 SVGIG (reference sequence). The J segment lost 4 bases and the V segment lost 6 bases, leaving 4 bases of the junction unmatched. The CDR3 spells CACHGTSGGADTQYF. DNA of the CDR3: TGTGCCTGCCACGGGACTAGCGGGGGGGCAGATACGCAGTATTTT.

V gene TRBV4-2 combines with J gene TRBJ2-3, with D possibly TRBD2 on 6 matching bases. The germline CDR1 and CDR2 sequences are LGHNA and YNFKEQ. The CDR3 runs 16 residues. Trimming removed 7 bases from V and 0 bases from J, with 17 bases in between. CDR3 in DNA: TGTGCCAGCATGAAAGGAGGGGCGCAAAGCACAGATACGCAGTATTTT. The encoded protein is CASMKGGAQSTDTQYF.

The CDR3 here is CASSTRETSYNEQFF. CDR3 in DNA: TGTGCCAGCAGTACCCGGGAGACCTCCTACAATGAGCAGTTCTTC. The chain has TRBV28 and TRBJ2-1, with a weak D call TRBD2 (6 bases). With 5 bases removed from V and 0 bases from J, the gap between germline ends came to 11 bases. The CDR3 spans 15 residues. The V gene's germline CDR1 is MDHEN and CDR2 SYDVKM.

The genes are TRBV7-2 and TRBJ1-4, with D possibly being TRBD1 (6 bases). CDR3 length: 16 residues. The germline gives CDR1 SGHTA, CDR2 FQGNSA. V gave up 5 bases and J gave up 0 bases, with 13 bases separating them. The CDR3 sequence is CASSPRGTTTNEKLFF. CDR3 DNA sequence: TGTGCCAGCAGCCCGAGGGGGACAACAACTAATGAAAAACTGTTTTTT.

This clone was seen a single time. This chain joins TRBV5-4 and TRBJ2-7; TRBD2 aligns across 11 bases. The CDR3 loop spans 15 amino acids. CDR1 SGHNT and CDR2 YYREEE come from the germline V gene (reference sequence). V was pared by 0 bases and J by 1 base, with 0 bases of the junction left unmatched. The CDR3 loop reads CASSLGLAGSYEQYF. CDR3 DNA: TGTGCCAGCAGCTTGGGACTAGCGGGATCCTACGAGCAGTACTTC.

The chain recombines TRBV28 with TRBJ1-2; weak D call: TRBD1 (5 bases). This CDR3 is built from 14 residues. V was trimmed by 5 bases and J by 5 bases, leaving 15 bases between them. CDR1 is MDHEN and CDR2 is SYDVKM in the germline V gene. DNA of the CDR3: TGTGCCAGCAGTACAGGCCGAGCCGATTATGGCTACACCTTC. It translates to CASSTGRADYGYTF.

The chain employs TRBV18 and TRBJ1-1; D not resolved. Germline V gene lookup returns CDR1 KGHSH and CDR2 LQKENI. The CDR3 covers 14 residues. Trimming removed 4 bases at V and 6 bases at J, with 15 bases between. CDR3 in DNA: TGTGCCAGCTCACAAAATTCCGAGGGTTCTGAAGCTTTCTTT. Its translation: CASSQNSEGSEAFF. Filled out from reference TRBV18 and TRBJ1-1, the complete variable domain reads NAGVMQNPRHLVRRRGQEARLRCSPMKGHSHVYWYRQLPEEGLKFMVYLQKENIIDESGMPKERFSAEFPKEGPSILRIQQVVRGDSAAYFCASSQNSEGSEAFFGQGTRLTVV.

The chain carries TRBV28 and TRBJ1-2; 8 positions match TRBD1. The CDR3 spans 14 residues. V dropped 5 bases and J dropped 4; count of bases not matched to a gene: 6. The germline V gene encodes CDR1 MDHEN and CDR2 SYDVKM. CDR3 DNA sequence: TGTGCCAGCAGTGCCACAGGGGGACCCTATGGCTACACCTTC. Amino acids: CASSATGGPYGYTF.

The J gene is TRBJ2-2, the V gene TRBV7-3; 7 bases align to TRBD1. The V gene's germline CDR1 is SGHTA and CDR2 FQGTGA. With V trimmed by 8 bases and J by 0 bases, 0 bases remained unmatched. CDR3 size: 13 residues. CDR3 in DNA: TGTGCCAGCGGACAGGCGAACACCGGGGAGCTGTTTTTT. Its protein is CASGQANTGELFF.

CDR3 coding DNA: TGTGCCAGCAGCCCCCTAGCGGGGGGTTCCACAGATACGCAGTATTTT. It translates to CASSPLAGGSTDTQYF. V and J are TRBV2 and TRBJ2-3, with 11 bases lining up with TRBD2. This CDR3 region has 16 residues. Germline V gives CDR1 SNHLY, CDR2 FYNNEI. The J segment lost 2 bases and the V segment lost 6 bases, leaving 7 bases of the junction unmatched. Using reference TRBV2 and TRBJ2-3 for the parts outside the CDR3, the full variable domain is EPEVTQTPSHQVTQMGQEVILRCVPISNHLYFYWYRQILGQKVEFLVSFYNNEISEKSEIFDDQFSVERPDGSNFTLKIRSTKLEDSAMYFCASSPLAGGSTDTQYFGPGTRLTVL.

The chain carries TRBV4-3 and TRBJ1-1; perhaps TRBD1 as D (5 bases). V lost 2 bases, J lost 5 bases, and 12 bases lay in between. There are 14 residues in the CDR3. Per germline, CDR1 LGHNA and CDR2 YSLEER. The CDR3 spells CASSQPGQGTEAFF. CDR3 sequence (DNA): TGCGCCAGCAGCCAACCCGGACAAGGAACTGAAGCTTTCTTT.